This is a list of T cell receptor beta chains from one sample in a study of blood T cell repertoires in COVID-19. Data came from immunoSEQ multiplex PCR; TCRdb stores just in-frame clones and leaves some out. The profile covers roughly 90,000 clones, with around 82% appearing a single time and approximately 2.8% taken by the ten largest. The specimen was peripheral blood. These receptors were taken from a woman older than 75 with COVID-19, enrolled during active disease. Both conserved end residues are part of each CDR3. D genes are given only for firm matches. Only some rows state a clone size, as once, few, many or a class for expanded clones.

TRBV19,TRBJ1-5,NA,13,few,TGTGCCACCTTCGGGTATAGCAATCAGCCCCAGCATTTT,CATFGYSNQPQHF
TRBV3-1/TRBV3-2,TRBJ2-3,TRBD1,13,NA,TGTGCCAGCAGCCACAGGGGGACAGATACGCAGTATTTT,CASSHRGTDTQYF
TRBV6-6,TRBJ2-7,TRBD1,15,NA,TGTGCCAGCAGTTACTTAGGGACAGGGGTGGACGAGCAGTACTTC,CASSYLGTGVDEQYF
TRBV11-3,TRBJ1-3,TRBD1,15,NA,TGTGCCAGCAGCTTGGGGACAGGGAAAGGAAACACCATATATTTT,CASSLGTGKGNTIYF
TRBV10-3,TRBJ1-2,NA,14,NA,TGTGCCATCAGTGAGCCGGGGACAATTCGGGGCTACACCTTC,CAISEPGTIRGYTF
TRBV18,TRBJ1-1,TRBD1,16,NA,TGTGCCAGCTCACCACTGGACAGGGGGCTTCACACTGAAGCTTTCTTT,CASSPLDRGLHTEAFF
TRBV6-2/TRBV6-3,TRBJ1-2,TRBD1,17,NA,TGTGCCAGCAGTTACTCGGGACAGGGGGGTCGGAGCTATGGCTACACCTTC,CASSYSGQGGRSYGYTF
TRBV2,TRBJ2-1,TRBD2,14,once,TGTGCCAGCCTCGAACTAGCGGGATACAATGAGCAGTTCTTC,CASLELAGYNEQFF
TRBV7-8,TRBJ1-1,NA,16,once,TGTGCCAGCACCTATAGGACTGGGCAGATGAACACTGAAGCTTTCTTT,CASTYRTGQMNTEAFF
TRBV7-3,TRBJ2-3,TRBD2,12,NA,TGTGCCAGCAGCTCCCCGGGGGGTACGCAGTATTTT,CASSSPGGTQYF
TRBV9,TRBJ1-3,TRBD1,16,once,TGTGCCAGCAGCGCTACGGGACAGCACTCTGGAAACACCATATATTTT,CASSATGQHSGNTIYF
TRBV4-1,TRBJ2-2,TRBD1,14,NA,TGCGCCAGCAGCCATGGACAGGGCTCCGGGGAGCTGTTTTTT,CASSHGQGSGELFF
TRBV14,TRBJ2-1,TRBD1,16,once,TGTGCCAGCAGCCAGCCGGGACAGCCAGGCTACAATGAGCAGTTCTTC,CASSQPGQPGYNEQFF
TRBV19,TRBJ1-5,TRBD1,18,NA,TGTGCCAGTAGTCAAGTGCCCCAGGGGGCTCGGGTAAATCAGCCCCAGCATTTT,CASSQVPQGARVNQPQHF
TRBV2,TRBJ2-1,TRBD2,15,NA,TGTGCCAGCAGTTCCCTTGGGGCTAGCGGGAATGAGCAGTTCTTC,CASSSLGASGNEQFF
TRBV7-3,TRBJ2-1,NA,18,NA,TGTGCCAGCAGCTTCACCCCCCTCGGAGGGCCATGGAACAATGAGCAGTTCTTC,CASSFTPLGGPWNNEQFF
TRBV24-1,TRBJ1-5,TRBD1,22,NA,TGTGCCACCAGTGATGGGGTATGGGGGGACGACAGGGGCCCCATCAGCAATCAGCCCCAGCATTTT,CATSDGVWGDDRGPISNQPQHF
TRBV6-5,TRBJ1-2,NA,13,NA,TGTGCCAGCAGTTACTCGAACAGCTATGGCTACACCTTC,CASSYSNSYGYTF
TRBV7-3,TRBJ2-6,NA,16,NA,TGTGCCAGCAGCTCGGGGGTGGGCTCTGGGGCCAACGTCCTGACTTTC,CASSSGVGSGANVLTF
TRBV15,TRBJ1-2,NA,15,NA,TGTGCCACCAGCAGAGATCCCGTACAGGGTGGCGGCTACACCTTC,CATSRDPVQGGGYTF
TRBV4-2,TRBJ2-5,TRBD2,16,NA,TGTGCCAGCAGCCCTCCTATGGGGGGGGGTAAAGAGACCCAGTACTTC,CASSPPMGGGKETQYF
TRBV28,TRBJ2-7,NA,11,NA,TGTGCCAGCAAAACAGCCTACGAGCAGTACTTC,CASKTAYEQYF
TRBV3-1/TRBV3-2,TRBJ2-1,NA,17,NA,TGTGCCAGCAGCTTTCGCTATCCCATTTATTCCGACAATGAGCAGTTCTTC,CASSFRYPIYSDNEQFF
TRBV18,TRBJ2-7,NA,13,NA,TGTGCCAGCTCACGATGGACAGAGTACGAGCAGTACTTC,CASSRWTEYEQYF
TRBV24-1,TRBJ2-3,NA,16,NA,TGTGCCACCAGTTTAGGTAGCAGAAGAAGCACAGATACGCAGTATTTT,CATSLGSRRSTDTQYF
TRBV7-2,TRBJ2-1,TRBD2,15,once,TGTGCCAGCAGCTTATCCCTAGCGGGGTACAATGAGCAGTTCTTC,CASSLSLAGYNEQFF
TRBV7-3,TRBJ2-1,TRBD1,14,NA,TGTGCCAGCAGCTTAGGGACAGGGGTCAATGAGCAGTTCTTC,CASSLGTGVNEQFF
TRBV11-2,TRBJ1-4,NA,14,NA,TGTGCCAGCAGCCGACAGCCAACTAATGAAAAACTGTTTTTT,CASSRQPTNEKLFF
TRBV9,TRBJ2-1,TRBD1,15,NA,TGTGCCAGCAGCGTTCTCGGACAGGGATACAATGAGCAGTTCTTC,CASSVLGQGYNEQFF
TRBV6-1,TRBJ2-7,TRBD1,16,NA,TGTGCCAGCAGTGAAGCCGGGACAGGGCTCTCCTACGAGCAGTACTTC,CASSEAGTGLSYEQYF
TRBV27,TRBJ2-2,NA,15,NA,TGTGCCAGCAGTCCCCGCGGGCTGAACACCGGGGAGCTGTTTTTT,CASSPRGLNTGELFF
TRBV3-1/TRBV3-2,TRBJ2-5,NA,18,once,TGTGCCAGCAGCCAAGATCGGGGTCGGGGAGCCCCCCAAGAGACCCAGTACTTC,CASSQDRGRGAPQETQYF
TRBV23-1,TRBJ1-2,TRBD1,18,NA,TGCGCCAGCAGTCAAAACCGGGACAGGGACCAGGTGAGCTATGGCTACACCTTC,CASSQNRDRDQVSYGYTF
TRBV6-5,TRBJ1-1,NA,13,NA,TGTGCCAGCAGGGCCGGGGTCGGCACTGAAGCTTTCTTT,CASRAGVGTEAFF
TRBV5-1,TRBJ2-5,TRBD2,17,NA,TGCGCCAGCAGCGAGGGACACGGGACTAGGGTACAAGAGACCCAGTACTTC,CASSEGHGTRVQETQYF
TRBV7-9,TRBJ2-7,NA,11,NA,TGTGCCAGCGTTCGGGAGAGCGAGCAGTACTTC,CASVRESEQYF
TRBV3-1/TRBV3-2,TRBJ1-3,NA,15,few,TGTGCCAGCAGCCAAGATCTTGCAGGCGGAAACACCATATATTTT,CASSQDLAGGNTIYF
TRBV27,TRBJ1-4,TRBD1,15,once,TGTGCCAGCAGTTCACCGGGACAGGGGATAGAAAAACTGTTTTTT,CASSSPGQGIEKLFF
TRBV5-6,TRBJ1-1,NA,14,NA,TGTGCCAGCAGCCCACTCTACCGGAACACTGAAGCTTTCTTT,CASSPLYRNTEAFF
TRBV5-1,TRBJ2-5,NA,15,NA,TGCGCCAGCAGCTTGGTGGGGCACCTCCCGAAGACCCAGTACTTC,CASSLVGHLPKTQYF
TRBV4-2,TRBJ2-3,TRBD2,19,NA,TGTGCCAGCAGCCAAGTAAGGGCTAGCGGGAGGTATGGCACAGATACGCAGTATTTT,CASSQVRASGRYGTDTQYF
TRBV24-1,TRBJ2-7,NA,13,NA,TGTGCCACCAGTGATGGGGGCACCTACGAGCAGTACTTC,CATSDGGTYEQYF
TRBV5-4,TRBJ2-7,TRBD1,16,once,TGTGCCAGCAGCTTGCAAGACAGGGGTGGATCCTACGAGCAGTACTTC,CASSLQDRGGSYEQYF
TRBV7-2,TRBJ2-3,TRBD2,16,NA,TGTGCCAGCAGCGGCCAACTAGCGGGGGGGGCAGATACGCAGTATTTT,CASSGQLAGGADTQYF